This T cell receptor (beta chain) emerged from a study of response to subunit inactivated influenza vaccine. Looked up from germline, CDR1 is SGHRS and CDR2 is YFSETQ. The CDR3 contains 14 residues. The J segment lost 5 bases and the V segment lost 6 bases, leaving 5 bases of the junction unmatched. Each CDR3 protein is one row after TCRdb ran MiXCR on the RT-PCR reads. Among under 950,000 distinct CDR3 sequences listed, around 21% were seen once. The material was PBMCs from blood, obtained approximately 5 days after vaccination. This chain connects TRBV5-1 to TRBJ2-3; TRBD2 matches at 11 bases. This sequence was found in a man aged 45-65 years who received an inactivated influenza vaccine. CDR3 residues: CASILAGGGDTQYF. CDR3 bases: TGCGCCAGCATCCTAGCGGGGGGCGGAGATACGCAGTATTTT. The full variable domain, its missing parts supplied by reference TRBV5-1 and TRBJ2-3, is KAGVTQTPRYLIKTRGQQVTLSCSPISGHRSVSWYQQTPGQGLQFLFEYFSETQRNKGNFPGRFSGRQFSNSRSEMNVSTLELGDSALYLCASILAGGGDTQYFGPGTRLTVL.